This T cell receptor (beta chain) is from a study of lymphopenia after photon versus proton radiotherapy. Here immunoSEQ multiplex PCR was the method, and the copy in TCRdb shows in-frame clones only, minus some. The sample holds 55,000 to 70,000 clones, approximately 86% seen once. In regard to this clone: What it binds is unknown.

CDR3 length equals 14 residues. Trimming removed 4 bases at V and 1 base at J, with 10 bases between. Germline CDR1 reads MGHRA; CDR2 reads YSYEKL. Findings and caveats of the study: Post-nadir diversity loss with photons came from oligoclonal expansion, particularly CD8+ Temra cells. Survival link was tested only in deceased patients; proton benefit remains a possibility. A bigger post-nadir fall in TCR diversity correlated inversely with survival time in deceased patients. Photon-treated patients lost naive T cells and TCR diversity; proton-treated stayed stable.

This sequence joins TRBV4-1 and TRBJ2-5; D unresolved. Sequencing was performed on peripheral blood, taken from a patient treated with photon-based radiotherapy. The sequence was obtained from a man aged 35-49 years with gastric cancer. The CDR3 here is CASSPLGLQETQYF. In DNA, the CDR3 is TGCGCCAGCAGCCCCCTAGGCCTCCAAGAGACCCAGTACTTC.